Listed here are 31 T cell receptor beta chains from one sample, sequenced in a study of blood T cell repertoires in COVID-19. TCRdb's copy holds only in-frame clones and misses some; the assay was immunoSEQ multiplex PCR. The sample has about 160,000 clones, roughly 80% seen once. Input material: PBMCs or T cells enriched from blood (not recorded which). The receptors here all came from a woman between 55 and 75 years old who had recovered from COVID-19.

V gene TRBV10-3 combines with J gene TRBJ2-1; TRBD1 matches 7 bases. J gave up 8 bases and V 3 bases, and 10 bases lay outside the gene matches. Per the germline V gene, CDR1 is ENHRY and CDR2 is SYGVKD. The CDR3 contains 15 residues. This chain's CDR3 is CAISDDRERSYEQFF. For the CDR3, the DNA is TGTGCCATCAGTGATGACAGGGAGAGGTCCTATGAGCAGTTCTTC.

The chain joins TRBV7-7 to TRBJ2-1; 8 bases are shared with TRBD1. V shed 3 bases, J shed 1 base, and the junction held 2 bases outside the gene matches. Germline values: CDR1 SSHAT, CDR2 FNYEAQ (reference sequence). The CDR3 loop spans 15 amino acids. CDR3 DNA: TGTGCCAGCAGCTTCGGACAGGGATCCTACAATGAGCAGTTCTTC. Protein sequence: CASSFGQGSYNEQFF.

The chain links TRBV2 to TRBJ2-7; the D gene is possibly TRBD1 (6 bases). The V gene lost 8 bases and the J gene lost 6 bases, with 17 bases spanning the gap. Germline values: CDR1 SNHLY, CDR2 FYNNEI. CDR3 length: 13 residues. The CDR3 is CASRAQGSIEQYF. Here the CDR3 DNA reads TGTGCCAGCCGAGCTCAGGGGTCGATCGAGCAGTACTTC.

This clone was counted between two and nine times. The chain joins TRBV4-1 to TRBJ2-7; D is undetermined. Trimming shortened V by 4 bases and J by 2 bases, and 18 bases separated the two germline ends. This CDR3 has 16 amino acids. Per the germline V gene, CDR1 is MGHRA and CDR2 is YSYEKL. CDR3 protein: CASSLMPVTSTYEQYF. The CDR3 DNA is TGCGCCAGCAGCCTTATGCCGGTTACGAGTACCTACGAGCAGTACTTC.

The chain uses TRBV6-5 and TRBJ1-1, with D possibly TRBD1 on 5 matching bases. Germline CDR1 reads MNHEY; CDR2 reads SVGAGI. Trimming left V 8 bases short and J 2 bases short, with 12 bases between. CDR3 size: 13 residues. DNA for the CDR3: TGTGCCAGCCAGGGTCTTTTAAACACTGAAGCTTTCTTT. Translating it yields CASQGLLNTEAFF.

The CDR3 is CASSQPDRGGGYTF. CDR3 nucleotide sequence: TGTGCCAGCAGCCAACCGGACAGGGGAGGAGGCTACACCTTC. The rearrangement links TRBV3-1 (or the pseudogene TRBV3-2) to TRBJ1-2, with 9 bases identical to TRBD1. The V gene end was trimmed by 2 bases and the J gene end by 8 bases; junction bases not matched to a gene: 6. Germline CDR1 is LGHDT and CDR2 is YNNKEL (reference sequence). This CDR3 is built from 14 residues.

The chain recombines TRBV2 with TRBJ2-3, with 9 bases fitting TRBD2. This CDR3 has 14 amino acids. V trimming: 6 bases; J trimming: 2 bases; junction bases outside the gene matches: 3. The V gene's germline CDR1 is SNHLY and CDR2 FYNNEI. Here the CDR3 DNA reads TGTGCCAGCAGAGCGGGGGGACCCACAGATACGCAGTATTTT. This sequence encodes CASRAGGPTDTQYF.

There are a few counts of this clone. The chain links TRBV29-1 to TRBJ1-2, with D uncertain. CDR3 size: 13 residues. Trimming removed 6 bases from V and 4 bases from J, with 15 bases in between. Germline-derived CDR1 and CDR2 are SQVTM and ANQGSEA. CDR3 in DNA: TGCAGCGTCCCCTCTGAAGAGAGCTATGGCTACACCTTC. It codes for CSVPSEESYGYTF.

This chain uses TRBV5-6 with TRBJ1-5, with D possibly being TRBD1 (5 bases). The CDR3 is made up of 15 amino acids. Germline V gene data show CDR1 as SGHDT and CDR2 as YYEEEE. The V end lost 4 bases, the J end lost 5 bases, and 16 bases lay between the germline ends. CDR3 bases: TGTGCCAGCAGCCGTGCATGGGGAGGGGATCAGCCCCAGCATTTT. As protein: CASSRAWGGDQPQHF.

The V and J genes are TRBV9 and TRBJ2-1; TRBD2 is a possible D gene (5 bases). The CDR3 has 15 amino acids. The germline CDR1 and CDR2 sequences are SGDLS and YYNGEE. Trimming left V 4 bases short and J 4 bases short, with 15 bases between. The CDR3 sequence is CASSPPAGGYNEQFF. The CDR3 coding sequence is TGTGCCAGCAGCCCCCCCGCGGGCGGATACAATGAGCAGTTCTTC.

V gene TRBV5-1 combines with J gene TRBJ1-2, with 10 bases matching TRBD1. CDR1 is SGHRS, CDR2 YFSETQ, per germline. The CDR3 sequence is 19 residues long. Trimming removed 4 bases from V and 2 bases from J; junction bases left unmatched: 17. In DNA form, the CDR3 reads TGCGCCAGCAGCCCCGAGGCCTCCCGGGGACAGGGGATGAACTATGGCTACACCTTC. It specifies CASSPEASRGQGMNYGYTF.

V and J are TRBV6-5 and TRBJ1-1; 7 bases align to TRBD1. The germline V gene encodes CDR1 MNHEY and CDR2 SVGAGI. The CDR3 loop spans 14 amino acids. J lost 6 bases, V lost 5 bases, and 9 bases had no gene match. Here the CDR3 DNA reads TGTGCCAGCAGTAGGAACAGGGGTAGCTCTGAAGCTTTCTTT. Its protein is CASSRNRGSSEAFF.

Written as DNA, the CDR3 is TGTGCCACCAGCCAACGTACGGACAGGCCGCCCTTCTACAATGAGCAGTTCTTC. Residues: CATSQRTDRPPFYNEQFF. This rearrangement joins TRBV15 to TRBJ2-1; 7 bases are shared with TRBD1. This CDR3 has 18 residues. V lost 5 bases to trimming and J lost 3 bases; unmatched junction nucleotides: 16. Germline V gene sequence: CDR1 LNHNV, CDR2 YYDKDF (reference sequence).

This chain connects TRBV4-1 to TRBJ1-2, with 9 bases that match TRBD1. The germline CDR1 and CDR2 sequences are MGHRA and YSYEKL. Trimming removed 4 bases from V and 7 bases from J; junction bases left unmatched: 10. The CDR3 loop spans 15 amino acids. CDR3: CASSLGTGQYFGYTF. The DNA of the CDR3 is TGCGCCAGCAGCCTGGGGACAGGGCAATATTTTGGCTACACCTTC.

This clone has just one count. J is TRBJ2-2 and V is TRBV7-9; perhaps TRBD1 as D (6 bases). CDR1 is SEHNR and CDR2 is FQNEAQ in the germline V gene (reference sequence). Trimming stripped 6 bases from V and 5 bases from J, with 25 bases between. The CDR3 is 18 amino acids. The CDR3 loop reads CASSFWTAPWGWTGELFF. The CDR3 DNA sequence: TGTGCCAGCAGTTTCTGGACAGCTCCTTGGGGCTGGACCGGGGAGCTGTTTTTT.

About this clone itself: The sample contains more than one DNA sequence encoding this CDR3. This sequence joins TRBV27 and TRBJ1-1; tentatively, D is TRBD1 (5 bases). The CDR3 runs 13 residues. V was pared by 3 bases and J by 2 bases, with 7 bases between. Per germline, CDR1 MNHEY and CDR2 SMNVEV (reference sequence). The CDR3 sequence is CASSFGGNTEAFF. The CDR3 coding sequence is TGTGCCAGCAGTTTCGGGGGAAACACTGAAGCTTTCTTT.

This chain links TRBV30 with TRBJ1-1, with 8 bases lining up with TRBD1. CDR1 and CDR2 from the germline V gene are GTSNPN and SVGIG (reference sequence). V lost 5 bases and J lost 4; bases outside the gene matches: 9. The CDR3 contains 14 residues. For the CDR3, the DNA is TGTGCCTGGGGTCCCGGACAGGGAGTCACTGAAGCTTTCTTT. It specifies CAWGPGQGVTEAFF.

The genes are TRBV19 and TRBJ2-5, with 8 nucleotides matching TRBD2. Looked up from germline, CDR1 is LNHDA and CDR2 is SQIVND (reference sequence). Trimming took 6 bases from V and 4 from J; bases not matched to a gene: 7. This CDR3 has 14 residues. The CDR3 sequence: CASSSNGGVETQYF. In nucleotides, the CDR3 is TGTGCCAGTAGCTCGAACGGGGGGGTAGAGACCCAGTACTTC. Using reference TRBV19 and TRBJ2-5 for the parts outside the CDR3, the full variable domain is DGGITQSPKYLFRKEGQNVTLSCEQNLNHDAMYWYRQDPGQGLRLIYYSQIVNDFQKGDIAEGYSVSREKKESFPLTVTSAQKNPTAFYLCASSSNGGVETQYFGPGTRLLVL.

V gene TRBV2 combines with J gene TRBJ1-2; 7 bases map to TRBD1. CDR3 length equals 15 residues. The junction had 7 bases not matched to a gene; V was cut back by 4 bases and J by 2 bases. CDR1 and CDR2 (germline): SNHLY, FYNNEI. The CDR3 is CASSGDSWTNYGYTF. As DNA, the CDR3 is TGTGCCAGCAGTGGGGACAGTTGGACCAACTATGGCTACACCTTC.

The gene calls are TRBV7-9 and TRBJ2-7, with TRBD2 matching 12 bases. Looked up from germline, CDR1 is SEHNR and CDR2 is FQNEAQ (reference sequence). The trim removed 2 bases at V and 5 bases at J, leaving 10 bases unmatched. This CDR3 region has 17 residues. The CDR3 spells CASSLWTLAGGFHEQYF. The CDR3, as DNA: TGTGCCAGCAGCTTATGGACACTAGCGGGGGGTTTCCACGAGCAGTACTTC.

This clone showed up just once. V is TRBV6-5 and J is TRBJ1-1; tentatively, D is TRBD1 (6 bases). The CDR3 loop spans 13 amino acids. Per the germline V gene, CDR1 is MNHEY and CDR2 is SVGAGI. V was shortened by 6 bases and J by 5 bases, with 13 bases between the two germline ends. The CDR3 region is CASSRQGYTEAFF. CDR3 in DNA: TGTGCCAGCAGCCGTCAGGGGTATACTGAAGCTTTCTTT.

The J gene is TRBJ1-2, the V gene TRBV29-1; 11 nucleotides match TRBD1. Trimming removed 8 bases from V and 2 bases from J; junction bases left unmatched: 4. CDR3 length equals 13 residues. The germline CDR1 and CDR2 sequences are SQVTM and ANQGSEA. This CDR3 is CSIWTGGNYGYTF. The CDR3 DNA reads as TGCAGCATCTGGACAGGGGGCAACTATGGCTACACCTTC.

This chain connects TRBV5-1 to TRBJ1-1; D is perhaps TRBD1 (5 bases). Per germline, CDR1 SGHRS and CDR2 YFSETQ. This CDR3 has 16 residues. Trimming cost V 5 bases and J 0 bases, with 17 bases left between them. The CDR3 region is CASRRFAGTVNTEAFF. The CDR3 DNA reads as TGCGCCAGCAGACGATTTGCGGGGACGGTGAACACTGAAGCTTTCTTT.

V usage is TRBV12-3 or TRBV12-4 and J usage is TRBJ1-1, with D perhaps TRBD1 (5 bases). CDR3 size: 13 residues. With 7 bases removed from V and 5 bases from J, the gap between germline ends came to 14 bases. CDR3 DNA sequence: TGTGCCAGCATCAATGGGGAGGGGACTGAAGCTTTCTTT. As protein: CASINGEGTEAFF.

V is TRBV7-8 and J is TRBJ1-1, with a possible D match to TRBD1 (5 bases). The germline V gene has CDR1 SGHVS and CDR2 FQNEAQ. CDR3 length: 13 residues. V lost 2 bases, J lost 4 bases, and 8 bases lay in between. The CDR3 DNA sequence: TGTGCCAGCAGCTTAACAAGGGGCACTGAAGCTTTCTTT. Residues: CASSLTRGTEAFF.

The chain carries TRBV25-1 and TRBJ2-7; TRBD2 matches at 9 bases. CDR3 length: 17 amino acids. Germline-derived CDR1 and CDR2 are MGHDK and SYGVNS. Trimming cost V 5 bases and J 3 bases; bases outside gene matches: 14. CDR3 loop: CASSPSNGVLAGYEQYF. As DNA, the CDR3 is TGTGCCAGCAGTCCCTCAAACGGGGTACTAGCGGGCTACGAGCAGTACTTC.

The genes are TRBV10-3 and TRBJ2-1; 9 bases line up with TRBD2. Germline assignment: CDR1 ENHRY and CDR2 SYGVKD. The CDR3 runs 13 residues. The V segment lost 7 bases and the J segment 6 bases; nucleotides outside the gene matches: 4. CDR3 coding DNA: TGTGCCATCAAGGGCGGGGGGGCCAATGAGCAGTTCTTC. It translates to CAIKGGGANEQFF.

The chain carries TRBV20-1 and TRBJ2-7; D may be TRBD2 (6 bases). Germline V gene lookup returns CDR1 DFQATT and CDR2 SNEGSKA (reference sequence). CDR3 length: 11 amino acids. Trimming stripped 5 bases from V and 2 bases from J, with 7 bases between. The CDR3, as DNA: TGCAGTGCTGGGGAGGCCTACGAGCAGTACTTC. It yields the protein CSAGEAYEQYF.

The chain links TRBV5-1 to TRBJ2-3; D is uncertain. Trimming stripped 4 bases from V and 8 bases from J, with 17 bases between. CDR1 and CDR2 (germline): SGHRS, YFSETQ. CDR3 length: 14 residues. This CDR3 is CASSLGINSGTQYF. The CDR3 coding sequence is TGCGCCAGCAGCCTTGGAATTAATTCGGGTACGCAGTATTTT. Full variable domain (remainder filled in from reference TRBV5-1 and TRBJ2-3): KAGVTQTPRYLIKTRGQQVTLSCSPISGHRSVSWYQQTPGQGLQFLFEYFSETQRNKGNFPGRFSGRQFSNSRSEMNVSTLELGDSALYLCASSLGINSGTQYFGPGTRLTVL.

Only one count was recorded for this clone. The gene calls are TRBV28 and TRBJ1-6; possibly TRBD1 for D (6 bases). Per the germline V gene, CDR1 is MDHEN and CDR2 is SYDVKM. Trimming shortened V by 3 bases and J by 10 bases, and 13 bases separated the two germline ends. This CDR3 spans 14 amino acids. The CDR3 DNA is TGTGCCAGCAGTTTTAGGGGGAAGGGGTCACCCCTCCACTTT. This gives the protein CASSFRGKGSPLHF.

This clone was seen just once. The chain carries TRBV12-3 or TRBV12-4 and TRBJ1-1, with no clear D. The CDR3 length is 13 residues. V dropped 2 bases and J dropped 4 bases, with 8 bases sitting between them. CDR3 in DNA: TGTGCCAGCAGTTTACTAGTAGGCACTGAAGCTTTCTTT. It is translated as CASSLLVGTEAFF.